The 17 T cell receptor beta chains below all came from one sample that was sequenced in a study of T cell repertoires in cytomegalovirus infection. One entry per CDR3 protein results from TCRdb running MiXCR on the reads. This sample carries about 890,000 distinct CDR3 sequences, 25% to 40% of them seen once, and the ten largest clones take roughly 13%. What these receptors recognize is not known. Sample: cultured CD8+ T cells from PBMCs, taken from culture after CMV antigen stimulation. These receptors were taken from a human donor in good health (CMV status not recorded). Some clones in this sample may be carry-over from other donors' samples.

Only a few counts were recorded for this clonotype. CDR3 sequence reads: CASSQDLGSDTQYF. The CDR3 DNA sequence: TGTGCCAGCAGCCAAGATCTGGGGTCAGATACGCAGTATTTT. The chain has TRBV14 and TRBJ2-3; no definite D call. The CDR3 totals 14 residues. V gave up 0 bases and J gave up 4 bases, with 8 bases separating them. Germline values: CDR1 SGHDN, CDR2 FVKESK.

The V call is TRBV5-1, the J call TRBJ2-7; 7 positions match TRBD1. CDR1 is SGHRS, CDR2 YFSETQ, per germline. The CDR3 runs to 14 residues. The ends lost 4 bases at V and 0 bases at J; junction bases unmatched: 4. This chain's CDR3 is CASSEGQSSYEQYF. In nucleotides, the CDR3 is TGCGCCAGCAGCGAGGGACAGAGCTCCTACGAGCAGTACTTC.

This rearrangement joins TRBV2 to TRBJ1-2, with no clear D. CDR1 is SNHLY and CDR2 is FYNNEI in the germline V gene. Trimming removed 4 bases at V and 0 bases at J, with 9 bases between. The CDR3 runs 14 residues. CDR3 bases: TGTGCCAGCAGTGCCCAGGAAGCTAACTATGGCTACACCTTC. This translates into CASSAQEANYGYTF. The whole variable domain, filled in from reference TRBV2 and TRBJ1-2, reads EPEVTQTPSHQVTQMGQEVILRCVPISNHLYFYWYRQILGQKVEFLVSFYNNEISEKSEIFDDQFSVERPDGSNFTLKIRSTKLEDSAMYFCASSAQEANYGYTFGSGTRLTVV.

J is TRBJ1-2 and V is TRBV6-1; D is uncertain. Deletions cut 0 bases from V and 0 bases from J, with 11 bases between. Germline CDR1 reads MNHNS; CDR2 reads SASEGT. The CDR3 covers 16 residues. CDR3 residues: CASSEAVGATNYGYTF. CDR3 nucleotides: TGTGCCAGCAGTGAAGCCGTAGGAGCAACTAACTATGGCTACACCTTC.

A remark on this clonotype: An end of the junction does not agree with germline; a read error may underlie this. The chain couples TRBV5-3 to TRBJ2-1, with D possibly matching TRBD1 (6 bases). TRBV5-3 is an ORF for which the function is uncertain. CDR3 length equals 14 residues. As DNA, the CDR3 is TGTGCCAGCAGCTTGGGTTGGGGGCAGAATGAGCAGTTCTTC. It yields the protein CASSLGWGQNEQFF.

This clonotype was picked up a small number of times. The chain recombines TRBV6-2 or TRBV6-3 with TRBJ1-1; 7 bases fit TRBD1. Germline V gene sequence: CDR1 MNHEY, CDR2 SVGEGT. Unmatched junction bases numbered 7, after V lost 6 bases and J lost 3 bases. The CDR3 covers 14 residues. CDR3 amino acids: CASSLGGTDTEAFF. Here the CDR3 DNA reads TGTGCCAGCAGCCTCGGGGGGACAGACACTGAAGCTTTCTTT.

CDR3 in amino acids: CASSLSHPARGETQYF. The DNA for the CDR3 is TGTGCCAGCAGTTTATCTCATCCGGCAAGGGGAGAGACCCAGTACTTC. The chain joins TRBV27 to TRBJ2-5; the D gene is possibly TRBD1 (5 bases). This CDR3 has 16 residues. CDR1 MNHEY and CDR2 SMNVEV come from the germline V gene (reference sequence). V lost 0 bases and J lost 4, with 15 bases in between.

The chain joins TRBV5-5 to TRBJ2-2; D unclear. CDR3 length: 12 amino acids. Trimming left V 3 bases short and J 8 bases short, with 8 bases between. Germline V gene data show CDR1 as SGHKS and CDR2 as YYEKEE (reference sequence). This CDR3 is CASSWGQGELFF. The CDR3 DNA reads as TGTGCCAGCAGCTGGGGTCAAGGGGAGCTGTTTTTT.

V usage is TRBV13 and J usage is TRBJ2-1; 8 positions agree with TRBD2. This CDR3 is 16 amino acids long. Germline V gene lookup returns CDR1 PRHDT and CDR2 FYEKMQ (reference sequence). Unmatched junction bases numbered 8, after V lost 2 bases and J lost 5 bases. CDR3 nucleotides: TGTGCCAGCAGCTTAATTAGCGGGGCTAGAGACAATGAGCAGTTCTTC. Translated, it gives CASSLISGARDNEQFF.

The chain carries TRBV6-6 and TRBJ2-2, with D tentatively TRBD1 (6 bases). Germline V gene lookup returns CDR1 MNHNY and CDR2 SVGAGI (reference sequence). This CDR3 has 14 amino acids. The V gene lost 7 bases and the J gene lost 3 bases, with 12 bases spanning the gap. The CDR3 sequence: CASTWDIYTGELFF. The CDR3 nucleotides are TGTGCCAGCACTTGGGACATATACACCGGGGAGCTGTTTTTT.

The rearrangement joins TRBV6-5 to TRBJ2-3, with D tentatively TRBD2 (7 bases). The CDR3 is made up of 16 amino acids. Per germline, CDR1 MNHEY and CDR2 SVGAGI. The germline V and J ends were trimmed by 6 bases and 3 bases, with 19 bases remaining between them. This chain's CDR3 is CASSQSMGGRTDTQYF. In DNA form, the CDR3 reads TGTGCCAGCAGCCAGAGCATGGGGGGGCGTACAGATACGCAGTATTTT.

This clonotype is a singleton in its sample. V usage is TRBV18 and J usage is TRBJ2-7, with D hard to call. The germline V gene has CDR1 KGHSH and CDR2 LQKENI. V lost 2 bases and J lost 5, with 10 bases in between. This CDR3 has 13 residues. The CDR3 nucleotides read TGTGCCAGCTCACCAGGGCGCCGGAACGAGCAGTACGTC. This translates into CASSPGRRNEQYV.

A few counts support this clonotype. J is TRBJ1-2 and V is TRBV6-6; D remains ambiguous. The V gene's germline CDR1 is MNHNY and CDR2 SVGAGI (reference sequence). V shed 5 bases and J shed 8 bases, with 12 bases lying between them. This CDR3 is built from 12 residues. The DNA for the CDR3 is TGTGCCAGCAGTGAGTGGGCCTGGGGCTACACCTTC. It codes for CASSEWAWGYTF.

The chain carries TRBV10-3 and TRBJ1-1; D gene uncertain. The V gene's germline CDR1 is ENHRY and CDR2 SYGVKD. CDR3 length equals 15 residues. The V gene lost 4 bases and the J gene lost 0 bases, with 12 bases spanning the gap. The CDR3 DNA sequence: TGTGCCATCAGTGTGACCGGCACAATGAACACTGAAGCTTTCTTT. Translated, it gives CAISVTGTMNTEAFF.

Notes on this clonotype: One end of the junction is discordant with germline, which a read error may explain. V is TRBV7-6 and J is TRBJ1-1; D not certain. CDR1 is SGHVS, CDR2 FNYEAQ, per germline. This CDR3 region has 14 residues. CDR3 DNA: TGTACCAGCAGCTTAGACGGAATTGACACTGAAGCTTTCTTT. Amino acid sequence: CTSSLDGIDTEAFF.

This clonotype has ten or more counts. The gene calls are TRBV7-2 and TRBJ2-5; TRBD2 aligns across 10 bases. Germline CDR1 reads SGHTA; CDR2 reads FQGNSA. The CDR3 spans 17 residues. The V segment lost 1 base and the J segment 5 bases; nucleotides outside the gene matches: 10. For the CDR3, the DNA is TGTGCCAGCAGCTTAGAACGGCAGCGGGGGGGCGGGGAGACCCAGTACTTC. As protein: CASSLERQRGGGETQYF. Looking up the rest from reference TRBV7-2 and TRBJ2-5 gives the full variable domain: GAGVSQSPSNKVTEKGKDVELRCDPISGHTALYWYRQSLGQGLEFLIYFQGNSAPDKSGLPSDRFSAERTGGSVSTLTIQRTQQEDSAVYLCASSLERQRGGGETQYFGPGTRLLVL.

This clonotype showed up just a few times. J is TRBJ2-4 and V is TRBV10-2; D may be TRBD2 (6 bases). The CDR3 covers 13 residues. Germline V gene data show CDR1 as WSHSY and CDR2 as SAAADI. The V end lost 8 bases, the J end lost 8 bases, and 16 bases lay between the germline ends. CDR3: CASSEGGRDIQYF. Here the CDR3 DNA reads TGCGCCAGCTCTGAAGGAGGGCGAGACATTCAGTACTTC.